This record concerns one TCR beta chain sequence. cDNA came from about 0.5 to 1 ug RNA primed by random hexamers. TCRdb re-called the immunoSEQ multiplex PCR reads through MiXCR, storing one row per CDR3 protein. The table shows about 160,000 distinct CDR3 sequences, with around 93% occurring only once. CDR3 size: 14 residues. J was trimmed by 0 bases and V by 6 bases; bases with no gene match: 2. Per germline, CDR1 SNHLY and CDR2 FYNNEI. The sample originates from a study of CD8 T cells in Susac syndrome. The rearrangement joins TRBV2 to TRBJ1-3, with TRBD1 matching over 7 bases. The receptor was derived from a human donor in good health. Sequenced sample: CD4+ T cells from PBMCs. CDR3 DNA sequence: TGTGCCAGCAGGGGACAGACCTCTGGAAACACCATATATTTT. It translates to CASRGQTSGNTIYF.